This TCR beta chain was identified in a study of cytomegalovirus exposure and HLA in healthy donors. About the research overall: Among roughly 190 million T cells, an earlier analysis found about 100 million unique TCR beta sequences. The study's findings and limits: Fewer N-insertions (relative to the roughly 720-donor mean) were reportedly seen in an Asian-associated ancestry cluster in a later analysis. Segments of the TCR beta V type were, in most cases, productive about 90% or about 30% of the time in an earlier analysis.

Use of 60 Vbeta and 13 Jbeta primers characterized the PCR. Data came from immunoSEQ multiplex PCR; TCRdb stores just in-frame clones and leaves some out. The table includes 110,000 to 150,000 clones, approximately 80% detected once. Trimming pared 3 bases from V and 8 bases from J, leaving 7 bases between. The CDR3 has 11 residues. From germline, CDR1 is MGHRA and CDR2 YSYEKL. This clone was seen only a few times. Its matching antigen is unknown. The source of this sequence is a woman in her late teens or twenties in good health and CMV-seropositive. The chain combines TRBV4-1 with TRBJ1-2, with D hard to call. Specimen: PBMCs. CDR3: CASSHEAGYTF. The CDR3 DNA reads TGCGCCAGCAGCCATGAAGCCGGCTACACCTTC.